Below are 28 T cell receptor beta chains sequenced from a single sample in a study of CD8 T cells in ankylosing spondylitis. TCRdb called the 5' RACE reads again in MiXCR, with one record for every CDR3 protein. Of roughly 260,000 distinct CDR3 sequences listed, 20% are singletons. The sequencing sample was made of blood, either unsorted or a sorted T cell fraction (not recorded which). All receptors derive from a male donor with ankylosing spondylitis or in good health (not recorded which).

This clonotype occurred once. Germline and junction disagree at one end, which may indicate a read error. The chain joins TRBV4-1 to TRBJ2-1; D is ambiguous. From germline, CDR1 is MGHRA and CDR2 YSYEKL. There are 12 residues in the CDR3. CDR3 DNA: TGCGCCAGCAGCCAAGATCGCAATCAGCAGTTCTTC. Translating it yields CASSQDRNQQFF.

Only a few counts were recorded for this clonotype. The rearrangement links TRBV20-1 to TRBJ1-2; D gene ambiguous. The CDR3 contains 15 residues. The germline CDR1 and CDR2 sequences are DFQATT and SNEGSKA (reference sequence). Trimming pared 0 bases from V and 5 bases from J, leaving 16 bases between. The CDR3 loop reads CSAREADSLNYGYTF. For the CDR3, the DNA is TGCAGTGCTAGAGAGGCCGACTCCTTGAATTATGGCTACACCTTC.

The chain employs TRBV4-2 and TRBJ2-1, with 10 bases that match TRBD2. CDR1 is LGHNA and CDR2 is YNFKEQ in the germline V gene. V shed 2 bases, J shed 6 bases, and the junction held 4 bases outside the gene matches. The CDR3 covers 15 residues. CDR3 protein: CASSQLAGAGNEQFF. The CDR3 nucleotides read TGTGCCAGCAGCCAACTAGCGGGAGCGGGCAATGAGCAGTTCTTC.

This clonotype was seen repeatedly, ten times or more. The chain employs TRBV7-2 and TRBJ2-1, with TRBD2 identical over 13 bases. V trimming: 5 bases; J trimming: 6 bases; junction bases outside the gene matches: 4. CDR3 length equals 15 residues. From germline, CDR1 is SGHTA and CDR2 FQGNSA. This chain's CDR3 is CASSPRLAGGNEQFF. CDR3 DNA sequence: TGTGCCAGCAGCCCTCGACTAGCGGGGGGCAATGAGCAGTTCTTC.

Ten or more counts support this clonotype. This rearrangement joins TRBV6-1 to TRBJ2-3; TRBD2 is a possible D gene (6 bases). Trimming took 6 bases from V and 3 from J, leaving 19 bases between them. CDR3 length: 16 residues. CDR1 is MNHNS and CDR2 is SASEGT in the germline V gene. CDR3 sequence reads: CASSRDGGGVTDTQYF. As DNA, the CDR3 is TGTGCCAGCAGCAGAGATGGTGGAGGGGTGACAGATACGCAGTATTTT.

The CDR3 is CSVAQGPYGYTF. The CDR3 DNA follows: TGCAGCGTTGCCCAGGGGCCCTATGGCTACACCTTC. The V gene is TRBV29-1, the J gene TRBJ1-2, with TRBD1 as a possible D gene (6 bases). V was pared by 4 bases and J by 4 bases, with 10 bases between. Germline CDR1 reads SQVTM; CDR2 reads ANQGSEA. The CDR3 has 12 amino acids.

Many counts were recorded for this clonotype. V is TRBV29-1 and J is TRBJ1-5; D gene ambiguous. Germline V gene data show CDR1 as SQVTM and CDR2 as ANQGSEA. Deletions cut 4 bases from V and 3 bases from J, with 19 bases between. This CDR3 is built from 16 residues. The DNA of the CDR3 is TGCAGCGTTGTAACATCTGGGCTCGGAGACAATCAGCCCCAGCATTTT. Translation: CSVVTSGLGDNQPQHF.

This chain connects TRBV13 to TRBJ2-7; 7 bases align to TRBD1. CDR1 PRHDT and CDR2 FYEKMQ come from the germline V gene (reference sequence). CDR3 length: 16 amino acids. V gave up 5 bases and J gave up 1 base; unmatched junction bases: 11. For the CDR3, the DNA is TGTGCCAGCAGCCCAACGAAGACAGGGCATTCCTACGAGCAGTACGTC. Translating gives CASSPTKTGHSYEQYV.

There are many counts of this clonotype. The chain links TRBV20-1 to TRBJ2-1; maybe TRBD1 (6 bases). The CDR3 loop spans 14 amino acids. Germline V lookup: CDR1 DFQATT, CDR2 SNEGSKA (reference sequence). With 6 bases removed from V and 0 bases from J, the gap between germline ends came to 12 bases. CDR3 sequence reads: CSAARDTSYNEQFF. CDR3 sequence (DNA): TGCAGTGCGGCACGGGACACCTCCTACAATGAGCAGTTCTTC.

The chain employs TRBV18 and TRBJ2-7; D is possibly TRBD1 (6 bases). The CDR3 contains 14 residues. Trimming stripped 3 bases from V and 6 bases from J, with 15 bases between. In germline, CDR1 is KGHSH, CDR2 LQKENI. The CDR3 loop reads CASSPGTLQGEQYV. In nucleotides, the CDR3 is TGTGCCAGCTCACCCGGGACACTCCAAGGCGAGCAGTACGTC.

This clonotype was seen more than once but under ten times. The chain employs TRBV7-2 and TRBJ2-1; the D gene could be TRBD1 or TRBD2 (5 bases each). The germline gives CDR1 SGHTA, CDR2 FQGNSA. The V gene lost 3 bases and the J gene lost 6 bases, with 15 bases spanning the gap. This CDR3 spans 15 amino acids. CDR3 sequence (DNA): TGTGCCAGCAGCTTTAAAGTGGGACCCGGCAATGAGCAGTTCTTC. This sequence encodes CASSFKVGPGNEQFF.

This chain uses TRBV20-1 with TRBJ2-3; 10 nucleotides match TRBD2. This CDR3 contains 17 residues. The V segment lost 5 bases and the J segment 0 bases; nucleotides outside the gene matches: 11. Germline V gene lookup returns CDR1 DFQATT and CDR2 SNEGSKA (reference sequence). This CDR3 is CSAGIPSGGLSTDTQYF. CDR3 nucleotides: TGCAGTGCTGGCATCCCTAGCGGGGGCCTTAGCACAGATACGCAGTATTTT.

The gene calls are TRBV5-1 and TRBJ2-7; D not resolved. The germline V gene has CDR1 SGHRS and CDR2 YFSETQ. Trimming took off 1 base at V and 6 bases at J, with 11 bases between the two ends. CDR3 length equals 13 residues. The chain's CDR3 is CASSLYGSREQYV. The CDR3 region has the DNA TGCGCCAGCAGCTTGTACGGTTCCCGCGAGCAGTACGTC.

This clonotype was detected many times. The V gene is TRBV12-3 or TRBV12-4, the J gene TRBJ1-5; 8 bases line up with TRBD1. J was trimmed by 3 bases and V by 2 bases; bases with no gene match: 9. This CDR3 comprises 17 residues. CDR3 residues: CASSLNHMDRDNQPQHF. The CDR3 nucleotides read TGTGCCAGCAGTTTAAACCATATGGACAGGGACAATCAGCCCCAGCATTTT.

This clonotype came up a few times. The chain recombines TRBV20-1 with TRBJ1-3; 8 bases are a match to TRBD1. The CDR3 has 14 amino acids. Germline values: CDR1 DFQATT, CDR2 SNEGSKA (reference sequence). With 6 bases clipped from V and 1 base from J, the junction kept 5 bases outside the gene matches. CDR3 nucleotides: TGCAGTGCCCTAACAGGGGGTTCTGGAAACACCATATATTTT. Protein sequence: CSALTGGSGNTIYF.

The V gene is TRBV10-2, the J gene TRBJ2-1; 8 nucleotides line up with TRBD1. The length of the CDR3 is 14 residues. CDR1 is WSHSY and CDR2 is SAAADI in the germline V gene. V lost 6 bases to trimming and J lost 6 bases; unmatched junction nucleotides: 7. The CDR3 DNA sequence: TGCGCCAGCAGCCTTCAGGGGGCCGTCAATGAGCAGTTCTTC. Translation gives CASSLQGAVNEQFF.

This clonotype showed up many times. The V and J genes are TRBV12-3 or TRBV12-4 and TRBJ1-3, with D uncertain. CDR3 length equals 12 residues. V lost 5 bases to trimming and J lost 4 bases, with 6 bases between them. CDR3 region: CASSRRGNTIYF. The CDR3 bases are TGTGCCAGCAGTCGACGGGGAAACACCATATATTTT.

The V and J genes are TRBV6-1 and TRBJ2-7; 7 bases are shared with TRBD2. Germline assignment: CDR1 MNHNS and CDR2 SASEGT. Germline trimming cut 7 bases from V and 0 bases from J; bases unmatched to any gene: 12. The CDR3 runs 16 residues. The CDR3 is CASTRVLAVSSYEQYV. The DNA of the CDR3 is TGTGCCAGCACCCGCGTTCTAGCGGTTAGCTCCTACGAGCAGTACGTC.

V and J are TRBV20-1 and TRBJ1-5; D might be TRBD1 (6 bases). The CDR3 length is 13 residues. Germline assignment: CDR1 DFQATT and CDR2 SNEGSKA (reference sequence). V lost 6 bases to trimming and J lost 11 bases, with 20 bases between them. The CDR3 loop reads CSAGGETPGAQHF. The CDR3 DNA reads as TGCAGTGCAGGGGGGGAGACTCCGGGTGCCCAGCATTTT.

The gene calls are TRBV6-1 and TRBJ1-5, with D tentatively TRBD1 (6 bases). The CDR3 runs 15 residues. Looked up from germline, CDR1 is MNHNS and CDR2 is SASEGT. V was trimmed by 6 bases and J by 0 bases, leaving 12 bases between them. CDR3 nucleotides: TGTGCCAGCAGCAAACAGGGTCCTAGCAATCAGCCCCAGCATTTT. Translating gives CASSKQGPSNQPQHF.

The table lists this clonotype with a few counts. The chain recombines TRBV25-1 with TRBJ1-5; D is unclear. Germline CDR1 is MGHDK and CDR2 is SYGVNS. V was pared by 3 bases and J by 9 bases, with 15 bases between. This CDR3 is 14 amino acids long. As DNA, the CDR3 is TGTGCCAGCAGTGATGCGGTCTCCATTTTGCCCCAGCATTTT. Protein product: CASSDAVSILPQHF.

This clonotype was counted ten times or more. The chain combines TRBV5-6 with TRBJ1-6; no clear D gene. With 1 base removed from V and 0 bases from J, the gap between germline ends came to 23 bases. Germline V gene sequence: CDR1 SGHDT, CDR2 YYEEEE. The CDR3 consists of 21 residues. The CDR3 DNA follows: TGTGCCAGCAGCTTGTTTGGGGTCCGTATCGTTCCAAGCTCCTATAATTCACCCCTCCACTTT. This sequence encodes CASSLFGVRIVPSSYNSPLHF.

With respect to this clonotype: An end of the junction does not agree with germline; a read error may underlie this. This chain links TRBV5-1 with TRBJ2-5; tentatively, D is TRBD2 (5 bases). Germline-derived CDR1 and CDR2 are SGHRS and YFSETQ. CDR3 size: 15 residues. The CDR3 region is CASSLVGAYQETQYF. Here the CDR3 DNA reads TGCGCCAGTAGCTTGGTGGGAGCGTACCAAGAGACCCAGTACTTC.

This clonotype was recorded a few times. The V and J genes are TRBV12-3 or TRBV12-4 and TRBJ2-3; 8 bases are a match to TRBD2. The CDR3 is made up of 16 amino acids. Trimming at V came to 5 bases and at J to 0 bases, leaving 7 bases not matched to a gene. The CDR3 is CASSPGLVASTDTQYF. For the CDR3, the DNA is TGTGCCAGCAGTCCGGGACTAGTGGCTAGCACAGATACGCAGTATTTT.

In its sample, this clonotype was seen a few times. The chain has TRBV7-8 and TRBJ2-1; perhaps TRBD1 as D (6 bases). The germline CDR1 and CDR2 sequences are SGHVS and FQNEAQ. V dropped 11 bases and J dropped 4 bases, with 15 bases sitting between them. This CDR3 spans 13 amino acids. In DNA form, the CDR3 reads TGTGCCGGGATGGACAGCGCATACAATGAGCAGTTCTTC. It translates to CAGMDSAYNEQFF.

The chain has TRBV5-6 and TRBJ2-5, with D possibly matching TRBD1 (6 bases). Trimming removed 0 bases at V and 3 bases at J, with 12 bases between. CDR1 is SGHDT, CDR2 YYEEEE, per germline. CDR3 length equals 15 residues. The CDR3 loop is CASSLAGDREETQYF. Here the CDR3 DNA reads TGTGCCAGCAGCTTGGCAGGGGATAGGGAAGAGACCCAGTACTTC.

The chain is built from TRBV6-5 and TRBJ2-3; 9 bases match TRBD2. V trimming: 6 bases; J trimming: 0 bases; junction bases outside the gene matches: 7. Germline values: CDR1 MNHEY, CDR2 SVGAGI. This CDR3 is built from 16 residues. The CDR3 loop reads CASSYGTSRSTDTQYF. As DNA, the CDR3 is TGTGCCAGCAGCTACGGGACTAGCAGGAGCACAGATACGCAGTATTTT.

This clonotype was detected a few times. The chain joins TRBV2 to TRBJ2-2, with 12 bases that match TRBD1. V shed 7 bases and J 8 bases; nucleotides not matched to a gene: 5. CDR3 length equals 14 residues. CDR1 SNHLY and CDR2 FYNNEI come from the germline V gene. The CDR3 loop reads CASTGTGGVGELFF. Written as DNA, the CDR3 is TGTGCCAGCACCGGGACAGGGGGCGTAGGGGAGCTGTTTTTT.